The next 23 T cell receptor beta chains were all read from a single sample in a study of T cell changes during pregnancy in multiple sclerosis. Sequenced by immunoSEQ multiplex PCR; TCRdb stores in-frame clones only, minus some. The sample has 65,000 to 85,000 clones; 90% to 95% are singletons. The specimen was peripheral blood, collected after pregnancy. The receptors come from a female donor with multiple sclerosis, enrolled in a pregnancy study.

J is TRBJ2-5 and V is TRBV28; 14 nucleotides match TRBD2. Germline trimming cut 4 bases from V and 5 bases from J; bases unmatched to any gene: 9. The V gene's germline CDR1 is MDHEN and CDR2 SYDVKM. There are 17 residues in the CDR3. CDR3 DNA sequence: TGTGCCAGCAGTTCATCGGGACTAGCGGGAGAGGGTGAGACCCAGTACTTC. Translating gives CASSSSGLAGEGETQYF. Supplemented by reference TRBV28 and TRBJ2-5, the full variable domain reads DVKVTQSSRYLVKRTGEKVFLECVQDMDHENMFWYRQDPGLGLRLIYFSYDVKMKEKGDIPEGYSVSREKKERFSLILESASTNQTSMYLCASSSSGLAGEGETQYFGPGTRLLVL.

The chain links TRBV5-4 to TRBJ2-3; 8 bases align to TRBD2. This CDR3 has 18 amino acids. J gave up 0 bases and V 9 bases, and 18 bases lay outside the gene matches. Germline loops: CDR1 SGHNT, CDR2 YYREEE (reference sequence). This CDR3 is CATRGGRVSPYSTDTQYF. CDR3 in DNA: TGTGCCACCCGGGGGGGGAGGGTATCCCCTTATAGCACAGATACGCAGTATTTT.

Here the CDR3 DNA reads TGTGCCAGCAGCTTTTCAGACAATCAGCCCCAGCATTTT. It encodes CASSFSDNQPQHF. The J gene is TRBJ1-5, the V gene TRBV7-6; unclear D gene. Germline V gives CDR1 SGHVS, CDR2 FNYEAQ. CDR3 length: 13 residues. V was trimmed by 3 bases and J by 3 bases, leaving 6 bases between them.

The rearrangement joins TRBV9 to TRBJ1-2, with D possibly matching TRBD1 (6 bases). With 0 bases removed from V and 3 bases from J, the gap between germline ends came to 21 bases. The CDR3 has 18 residues. Germline V gene sequence: CDR1 SGDLS, CDR2 YYNGEE. CDR3 region: CASSVEARSRGYHYGYTF. The DNA for the CDR3 is TGTGCCAGCAGCGTAGAGGCAAGGAGTAGGGGGTACCACTATGGCTACACCTTC.

This clone was picked up one time. The chain links TRBV5-1 to TRBJ2-5; 11 bases fit TRBD2. CDR1 SGHRS and CDR2 YFSETQ come from the germline V gene. V was pared by 4 bases and J by 5 bases, with 7 bases of the junction left unmatched. The CDR3 extends over 15 amino acids. The CDR3 DNA follows: TGCGCCAGCAGCCCGACTAGCGGGACTCCCGAGACCCAGTACTTC. Protein sequence: CASSPTSGTPETQYF.

The chain uses TRBV9 and TRBJ2-7; D may be TRBD1 (5 bases). Germline loops: CDR1 SGDLS, CDR2 YYNGEE. CDR3 size: 14 residues. With 2 bases removed from V and 6 bases from J, the gap between germline ends came to 15 bases. CDR3 region: CASSVVSLGLEQYF. CDR3 nucleotide sequence: TGTGCCAGCAGCGTCGTCTCCTTGGGGCTCGAGCAGTACTTC.

V usage is TRBV18 and J usage is TRBJ2-1; the D gene is possibly TRBD2 (6 bases). This CDR3 has 16 residues. Germline loops: CDR1 KGHSH, CDR2 LQKENI. V lost 0 bases and J lost 5, with 14 bases in between. CDR3 DNA sequence: TGTGCCAGCTCACCACCCCTAGCCGGGAGCGACAATGAGCAGTTCTTC. Encoded protein: CASSPPLAGSDNEQFF.

For the CDR3, the DNA is TGTGCCAGCAGCCGCCTTTCTAACAATGAGCAGTTCTTC. Its translation is CASSRLSNNEQFF. The chain has TRBV14 and TRBJ2-1; D is unresolved. Germline V lookup: CDR1 SGHDN, CDR2 FVKESK. This CDR3 has 13 amino acids. Trimming left V 4 bases short and J 5 bases short, with 9 bases between.

The chain links TRBV10-3 to TRBJ2-3; D is unresolved. The CDR3 sequence is 13 residues long. Trimming removed 6 bases at V and 0 bases at J, with 7 bases between. Germline CDR1 is ENHRY and CDR2 is SYGVKD. This CDR3 reads CAIRFSSTDTQYF. The CDR3, as DNA: TGTGCCATCAGATTTTCTAGCACAGATACGCAGTATTTT.

This chain links TRBV23-1 with TRBJ2-5, with D possibly being TRBD1 (6 bases). TRBV23-1 is known as an ORF, though its function is uncertain. The CDR3 runs 13 residues. The V gene lost 7 bases and the J gene lost 3 bases, with 12 bases spanning the gap. This chain's CDR3 is CASTDRSEETQYF. The CDR3 bases are TGCGCCAGCACTGACAGGTCTGAAGAGACCCAGTACTTC.

The rearrangement uses TRBV19 and TRBJ2-5; weak D call: TRBD1 (6 bases). V lost 5 bases, J lost 1 base, and 11 bases lay in between. CDR3 length: 14 amino acids. CDR1 LNHDA and CDR2 SQIVND come from the germline V gene (reference sequence). The CDR3 region has the DNA TGTGCCAGTAGTGCACAGGGTTTCCAAGAGACCCAGTACTTC. Encoded protein: CASSAQGFQETQYF.

This clone was picked up one time. The V and J genes are TRBV19 and TRBJ2-1; D gene ambiguous. V was trimmed by 3 bases and J by 3 bases, leaving 9 bases between them. Germline CDR1 is LNHDA and CDR2 is SQIVND (reference sequence). The CDR3 has 14 residues. The CDR3 nucleotides read TGTGCCAGTAGTATGGCCAGTTACTACAATGAGCAGTTCTTC. This gives the protein CASSMASYYNEQFF.

The chain joins TRBV9 to TRBJ1-5; no definite D call. The V gene lost 0 bases and the J gene lost 0 bases, with 16 bases spanning the gap. In germline, CDR1 is SGDLS, CDR2 YYNGEE. The CDR3 extends over 18 amino acids. The chain's CDR3 is CASSVGAGETLSNQPQHF. For the CDR3, the DNA is TGTGCCAGCAGCGTAGGGGCAGGTGAGACACTTAGCAATCAGCCCCAGCATTTT.

The chain is built from TRBV28 and TRBJ2-7, with 10 nucleotides matching TRBD2. This CDR3 is 16 amino acids long. J lost 4 bases, V lost 6 bases, and 12 bases had no gene match. The germline V gene encodes CDR1 MDHEN and CDR2 SYDVKM. The CDR3 here is CASRNYLAGGEYEQYF. CDR3 coding DNA: TGTGCCAGCAGGAACTACTTAGCGGGAGGAGAATACGAGCAGTACTTC. The whole variable domain, filled in from reference TRBV28 and TRBJ2-7, reads DVKVTQSSRYLVKRTGEKVFLECVQDMDHENMFWYRQDPGLGLRLIYFSYDVKMKEKGDIPEGYSVSREKKERFSLILESASTNQTSMYLCASRNYLAGGEYEQYFGPGTRLTVT.

The V and J genes are TRBV11-3 and TRBJ2-1, with D uncertain. Per germline, CDR1 SGHNT and CDR2 YENEEA. V lost 4 bases, J lost 9 bases, and 10 bases lay in between. The CDR3 runs 12 residues. The CDR3, as DNA: TGTGCCAGCAGCTCCCCGATCGGTGAGCAGTTCTTC. Protein product: CASSSPIGEQFF.

The chain recombines TRBV27 with TRBJ2-7; TRBD1 matches 7 bases. Germline V gene sequence: CDR1 MNHEY, CDR2 SMNVEV (reference sequence). This CDR3 spans 15 amino acids. Germline trimming cut 9 bases from V and 2 bases from J; bases unmatched to any gene: 13. The CDR3 loop is CASARPGQPTYEQYF. CDR3 DNA: TGTGCCAGTGCCCGACCGGGACAGCCTACCTACGAGCAGTACTTC.

The chain is built from TRBV4-2 and TRBJ1-1, with 7 bases matching TRBD1. From germline, CDR1 is LGHNA and CDR2 YNFKEQ. V lost 5 bases to trimming and J lost 0 bases; unmatched junction nucleotides: 9. The CDR3 contains 16 residues. CDR3 DNA sequence: TGTGCCAGCAGCAAGGAGAAGGGGGCGATGAACACTGAAGCTTTCTTT. This sequence encodes CASSKEKGAMNTEAFF.

The table lists this clone with a count of one. The chain joins TRBV2 to TRBJ1-1, with a tentative D call TRBD1 (5 bases). Trimming stripped 3 bases from V and 0 bases from J, with 11 bases between. Germline V gene lookup returns CDR1 SNHLY and CDR2 FYNNEI. The CDR3 extends over 15 amino acids. CDR3 residues: CASSEGLGLNTEAFF. The DNA of the CDR3 is TGTGCCAGCAGTGAGGGTCTGGGGCTGAACACTGAAGCTTTCTTT.

V gene TRBV7-9 combines with J gene TRBJ1-2, with D possibly being TRBD1 (6 bases). Per the germline V gene, CDR1 is SEHNR and CDR2 is FQNEAQ (reference sequence). CDR3 length: 18 residues. The V end lost 6 bases, the J end lost 4 bases, and 27 bases lay between the germline ends. CDR3 sequence (DNA): TGTGCCAGCAGTCTAAATGCAGGGGATGATTGGAAGAGCTATGGCTACACCTTC. Translated: CASSLNAGDDWKSYGYTF.

V and J are TRBV27 and TRBJ1-2, with D unclear. The V gene's germline CDR1 is MNHEY and CDR2 SMNVEV (reference sequence). V was trimmed by 6 bases and J by 8 bases, leaving 19 bases between them. This CDR3 has 14 amino acids. Written as DNA, the CDR3 is TGTGCCAGCAGGCCCCCCGACACCATTGAGGGCTACACCTTC. It translates to CASRPPDTIEGYTF.

This clone showed up just once. The chain links TRBV2 to TRBJ1-2, with TRBD1 matching 7 bases. The germline gives CDR1 SNHLY, CDR2 FYNNEI. V dropped 9 bases and J dropped 0; count of bases not matched to a gene: 4. The CDR3 totals 13 residues. The DNA of the CDR3 is TGTGCCAGACGGACAGGACCTAACTATGGCTACACCTTC. Translating it yields CARRTGPNYGYTF.

The J gene is TRBJ1-5, the V gene TRBV28; 11 nucleotides line up with TRBD1. This CDR3 spans 15 amino acids. V gave up 2 bases and J gave up 6 bases; unmatched junction bases: 3. Per germline, CDR1 MDHEN and CDR2 SYDVKM. CDR3 bases: TGTGCCAGCAGTTTAGGACAGGGGGCTGGTCAGCCCCAGCATTTT. It is translated as CASSLGQGAGQPQHF.

The chain uses TRBV7-3 and TRBJ2-7, with TRBD2 as a possible D gene (5 bases). CDR1 and CDR2 (germline): SGHTA, FQGTGA. The CDR3 consists of 14 residues. With 0 bases removed from V and 2 bases from J, the gap between germline ends came to 8 bases. As DNA, the CDR3 is TGTGCCAGCAGCTTAACCCTAGCAGCCTACGAGCAGTACTTC. Amino acids: CASSLTLAAYEQYF.